This paragraph reports one TCR beta chain. This record belongs to a study of T cell responses to AZD1222 COVID-19 vaccine. CDR3 length: 15 amino acids. Germline-derived CDR1 and CDR2 are PRHDT and FYEKMQ (reference sequence). Unmatched junction bases numbered 3, after V lost 4 bases and J lost 5 bases. Profiling relied on immunoSEQ multiplex PCR, and the TCRdb table lists in-frame clones only, not all of them. The sample carries 130,000 to 150,000 clones, around nine tenths recorded once. The source of this sequence is an adult in good health. J is TRBJ2-3 and V is TRBV13; 13 positions agree with TRBD2. This specimen was peripheral blood, taken on day 0 of AZD1222 vaccination. The CDR3 nucleotides read TGTGCCAGCAGCTCGGGACTAGCGGGATTAGATACGCAGTATTTT. Encoded protein: CASSSGLAGLDTQYF.